Listed here are 30 T cell receptor beta chains from one sample, sequenced in a study of chemoradiotherapy in HPV16-positive cancers. The table came from immunoSEQ multiplex PCR; TCRdb's copy has only in-frame clones and leaves some out. The sample comprises thousands of clones, about 83% of which are singletons, and roughly 4.2% rests with the top ten. Source: tumor tissue, taken from a patient who underwent chemoradiotherapy. Receptor source: a human donor with HPV-associated anogenital cancer.

This clone was counted once. This chain links TRBV4-3 with TRBJ2-7, with TRBD1 matching 9 bases. Per germline, CDR1 LGHNA and CDR2 YSLEER. CDR3 length: 15 amino acids. The J segment lost 5 bases and the V segment lost 0 bases, leaving 5 bases of the junction unmatched. The CDR3 region is CASSQDRQGGNEQYF. For the CDR3, the DNA is TGCGCCAGCAGCCAAGATAGACAGGGGGGAAACGAGCAGTACTTC.

The chain employs TRBV27 and TRBJ1-5; D ambiguous. V lost 2 bases to trimming and J lost 6 bases, with 11 bases between them. CDR1 is MNHEY, CDR2 SMNVEV, per germline (reference sequence). The CDR3 spans 14 residues. The CDR3 DNA follows: TGTGCCAGCAGTTTAGGAGGCGCGAGTCAGCCCCAGCATTTT. Translating gives CASSLGGASQPQHF.

The genes are TRBV6-6 and TRBJ1-2; D may be TRBD1 (5 bases). CDR3 length equals 13 residues. The V end lost 8 bases, the J end lost 7 bases, and 17 bases lay between the germline ends. Germline CDR1 reads MNHNY; CDR2 reads SVGAGI (reference sequence). CDR3 sequence reads: CASVNQGASGYTF. The CDR3 coding sequence is TGTGCCAGCGTTAATCAGGGTGCTTCTGGCTACACCTTC.

The V call is TRBV5-1, the J call TRBJ2-3, with TRBD2 matching over 8 bases. Germline assignment: CDR1 SGHRS and CDR2 YFSETQ. This CDR3 is 17 amino acids long. V shed 0 bases, J shed 4 bases, and the junction held 10 bases outside the gene matches. CDR3 protein: CASSLAGGAGVPDTQYF. For the CDR3, the DNA is TGCGCCAGCAGCTTGGCCGGGGGAGCGGGAGTCCCAGATACGCAGTATTTT.

The V and J genes are TRBV7-2 and TRBJ2-7, with TRBD2 matching 12 bases. Germline assignment: CDR1 SGHTA and CDR2 FQGNSA. The V gene end was trimmed by 0 bases and the J gene end by 0 bases; junction bases not matched to a gene: 6. CDR3 length: 18 amino acids. The CDR3 DNA reads as TGTGCCAGCAGCTTAGCGGCCCTGACTAGCGGGAGCTCCTACGAGCAGTACTTC. Translation: CASSLAALTSGSSYEQYF.

V is TRBV28 and J is TRBJ2-7; TRBD2 agrees at 8 bases. The V and J ends lost 4 bases and 3 bases, in that order; junction bases with no gene match: 8. The germline gives CDR1 MDHEN, CDR2 SYDVKM. This CDR3 comprises 15 residues. The CDR3 sequence: CASSSKAGVLYEQYF. CDR3 nucleotides: TGTGCCAGCAGTTCAAAAGCGGGAGTGCTCTACGAGCAGTACTTC.

This chain joins TRBV7-3 and TRBJ2-1; no firm D call. Trimming shortened V by 1 base and J by 9 bases, and 7 bases separated the two germline ends. The V gene's germline CDR1 is SGHTA and CDR2 FQGTGA. The CDR3 consists of 12 residues. CDR3 loop: CASSLIPGEQFF. For the CDR3, the DNA is TGTGCCAGCAGCTTAATCCCCGGTGAGCAGTTCTTC.

The chain employs TRBV25-1 and TRBJ1-4, with unresolved D. Per the germline V gene, CDR1 is MGHDK and CDR2 is SYGVNS. V was pared by 2 bases and J by 8 bases, with 12 bases between. CDR3 length: 14 amino acids. Here the CDR3 reads CASSEKGQGEKLFF. In DNA, the CDR3 is TGTGCCAGCAGTGAAAAGGGTCAAGGCGAAAAACTGTTTTTT.

The chain has TRBV11-3 and TRBJ2-3; 7 bases are shared with TRBD2. The CDR3 contains 13 residues. Trimming removed 5 bases from V and 1 base from J; junction bases left unmatched: 0. Germline V gene lookup returns CDR1 SGHNT and CDR2 YENEEA. The CDR3, as DNA: TGTGCCAGCAGCCTAGCGGGCACAGATACGCAGTATTTT. The encoded protein is CASSLAGTDTQYF.

This clone has only one observation. This chain connects TRBV25-1 to TRBJ1-2, with D perhaps TRBD1 (5 bases). The CDR3 has 12 amino acids. V was trimmed by 5 bases and J by 8 bases, leaving 12 bases between them. The germline CDR1 and CDR2 sequences are MGHDK and SYGVNS. The CDR3 nucleotides read TGTGCCAGCAGTTGGGGACGGGACGGCTACACCTTC. This gives the protein CASSWGRDGYTF.

The rearrangement joins TRBV7-8 to TRBJ2-1; 10 positions agree with TRBD2. In germline, CDR1 is SGHVS, CDR2 FQNEAQ. This CDR3 is 15 amino acids long. V shed 2 bases and J 9 bases; nucleotides not matched to a gene: 7. The chain's CDR3 is CASSLTSGNLVEQFF. CDR3 sequence (DNA): TGTGCCAGCAGCTTAACTAGCGGGAATCTCGTTGAGCAGTTCTTC.

This clone was observed a few times. The chain joins TRBV18 to TRBJ2-2; a possible D gene is TRBD1 (6 bases). CDR1 is KGHSH, CDR2 LQKENI, per germline. Trimming removed 6 bases from V and 4 bases from J, with 15 bases in between. The CDR3 length is 15 residues. As DNA, the CDR3 is TGTGCCAGCTCGCCCTCACAGGGTGGCACCGGGGAGCTGTTTTTT. Its protein product is CASSPSQGGTGELFF.

This sequence joins TRBV30 and TRBJ2-7, with D unresolved. The CDR3 covers 14 residues. Germline CDR1 and CDR2: GTSNPN and SVGIG (reference sequence). V was pared by 0 bases and J by 3 bases, with 12 bases between. CDR3 bases: TGTGCCTGGAGTGTAGGGCAGTCATACTACGAGCAGTACTTC. Its translation is CAWSVGQSYYEQYF. The full variable domain, rest sourced from reference TRBV30 and TRBJ2-7, is SQTIHQWPATLVQPVGSPLSLECTVEGTSNPNLYWYRQAAGRGLQLLFYSVGIGQISSEVPQNLSASRPQDRQFILSSKKLLLSDSGFYLCAWSVGQSYYEQYFGPGTRLTVT.

This rearrangement joins TRBV2 to TRBJ1-1; D gene uncertain. Trimming shortened V by 5 bases and J by 6 bases, and 22 bases separated the two germline ends. The germline CDR1 and CDR2 sequences are SNHLY and FYNNEI. The CDR3 covers 16 residues. Written as DNA, the CDR3 is TGTGCCAGCAGTAGCCTGTCCATGCCTCCGGGCGCTGAAGCTTTCTTT. Residues: CASSSLSMPPGAEAFF. Based on the CDR3 plus reference TRBV2 and TRBJ1-1, the full variable domain is EPEVTQTPSHQVTQMGQEVILRCVPISNHLYFYWYRQILGQKVEFLVSFYNNEISEKSEIFDDQFSVERPDGSNFTLKIRSTKLEDSAMYFCASSSLSMPPGAEAFFGQGTRLTVV.

A few counts support this clone. The rearrangement joins TRBV6-4 to TRBJ2-7, with D unclear. Between the trimmed V and J ends, which lost 0 bases and 3 bases, there was a span of 15 bases. The germline V gene has CDR1 MRHNA and CDR2 SNTAGT. CDR3 length: 16 amino acids. Here the CDR3 DNA reads TGTGCCAGCAGTGACTCCTCCACGCCGGATGACTACGAGCAGTACTTC. This codes for CASSDSSTPDDYEQYF.

This clone was picked up a small number of times. V is TRBV7-9 and J is TRBJ1-5; D ambiguous. The CDR3 length is 13 residues. Per germline, CDR1 SEHNR and CDR2 FQNEAQ (reference sequence). V was pared by 7 bases and J by 8 bases, with 15 bases between. The CDR3 region has the DNA TGTGCCAGCACCCCCGATGGCTGGGAGCCCCAGCATTTT. The encoded protein is CASTPDGWEPQHF.

The V call is TRBV7-9, the J call TRBJ1-1; D gene uncertain. The CDR3 length is 11 residues. V lost 3 bases to trimming and J lost 6 bases, with 5 bases between them. Germline V gives CDR1 SEHNR, CDR2 FQNEAQ (reference sequence). The CDR3 sequence: CASSFSAEAFF. Written as DNA, the CDR3 is TGTGCCAGCAGCTTCTCGGCTGAAGCTTTCTTT.

J is TRBJ1-2 and V is TRBV4-3; 8 nucleotides agree with TRBD1. Germline V gene data show CDR1 as LGHNA and CDR2 as YSLEER. V gave up 1 base and J gave up 7 bases; unmatched junction bases: 2. CDR3 size: 13 residues. For the CDR3, the DNA is TGCGCCAGCAGCCAAGCCAGGGGGCTTGGCTACACCTTC. This translates into CASSQARGLGYTF.

This sequence joins TRBV5-4 and TRBJ2-3; 9 nucleotides agree with TRBD2. From germline, CDR1 is SGHNT and CDR2 YYREEE (reference sequence). The CDR3 is made up of 19 amino acids. With 4 bases clipped from V and 1 base from J, the junction kept 16 bases outside the gene matches. CDR3 DNA: TGTGCCAGCAGCGTGGGACTAGCTAAGCTAGTTGGGCGCACAGATACGCAGTATTTT. Protein sequence: CASSVGLAKLVGRTDTQYF.

The genes are TRBV11-2 and TRBJ1-1; D ambiguous. Germline CDR1 is SGHAT and CDR2 is FQNNGV. Trimming cost V 2 bases and J 4 bases, with 20 bases left between them. CDR3 length: 17 amino acids. The CDR3 sequence is CASSLIWAKGSSTEAFF. CDR3 in DNA: TGTGCCAGCAGCTTAATTTGGGCTAAGGGTAGTAGCACTGAAGCTTTCTTT. Drawing the rest from reference TRBV11-2 and TRBJ1-1, the complete variable domain is EAGVAQSPRYKIIEKRQSVAFWCNPISGHATLYWYQQILGQGPKLLIQFQNNGVVDDSQLPKDRFSAERLKGVDSTLKIQPAKLEDSAVYLCASSLIWAKGSSTEAFFGQGTRLTVV.

The V gene is TRBV5-1, the J gene TRBJ2-7, with TRBD2 identical over 13 bases. The germline CDR1 and CDR2 sequences are SGHRS and YFSETQ. The length of the CDR3 is 16 residues. The V segment lost 4 bases and the J segment 2 bases; nucleotides outside the gene matches: 6. The CDR3: CASSPGLAGTAYEQYF. The CDR3, as DNA: TGCGCCAGCAGCCCGGGACTAGCGGGAACCGCCTACGAGCAGTACTTC.

A single count supports this clone. This sequence joins TRBV27 and TRBJ2-1, with TRBD2 matching over 7 bases. J gave up 7 bases and V 4 bases, and 7 bases lay outside the gene matches. CDR3 size: 14 residues. CDR1 and CDR2 (germline): MNHEY, SMNVEV (reference sequence). CDR3 residues: CASSSAPLANEQFF. For the CDR3, the DNA is TGTGCCAGCAGTTCTGCCCCACTAGCGAATGAGCAGTTCTTC.

The rearrangement uses TRBV6-5 and TRBJ2-4, with no clear D. V lost 10 bases to trimming and J lost 6 bases, with 10 bases between them. CDR1 MNHEY and CDR2 SVGAGI come from the germline V gene. The CDR3 loop spans 11 amino acids. The chain's CDR3 is CATHAGNIQYF. In DNA form, the CDR3 reads TGTGCCACCCACGCAGGAAACATTCAGTACTTC.

The rearrangement uses TRBV6-5 and TRBJ2-7; D remains unclear. Trimming took off 4 bases at V and 1 base at J, with 14 bases between the two ends. The CDR3 runs to 15 residues. Germline CDR1 is MNHEY and CDR2 is SVGAGI. Here the CDR3 reads CASSSAGPRSYEQYF. CDR3 sequence (DNA): TGTGCCAGCAGTTCCGCCGGACCCAGATCCTACGAGCAGTACTTC.

Comment on this clone: The limits of the CDR3 on the DNA are not certain, so only TCRdb's listed CDR3 is given. The chain couples TRBV11-2 to TRBJ2-2; the D call in the table, TRBD2, was not verified against the DNA. The CDR3 spans 13 residues, counting both ends. Germline CDR1 is SGHAT and CDR2 is FQNNGV. The CDR3 here is CASSRLRAGELFF.

The rearrangement joins TRBV28 to TRBJ2-1, with 12 bases lining up with TRBD2. Germline values: CDR1 MDHEN, CDR2 SYDVKM. V was clipped by 4 bases and J by 4 bases; unmatched bases: 5. This CDR3 region has 16 residues. CDR3 sequence reads: CASSSTSGRIYNEQFF. The CDR3 DNA sequence: TGTGCCAGCAGTTCCACTAGCGGGAGGATTTACAATGAGCAGTTCTTC.

The chain recombines TRBV6-5 with TRBJ1-2; D remains unclear. V gave up 7 bases and J gave up 1 base, with 10 bases separating them. The germline gives CDR1 MNHEY, CDR2 SVGAGI. The CDR3 is 13 residues long. The CDR3 loop reads CASTPGVNYGYTF. In nucleotides, the CDR3 is TGTGCCAGCACCCCTGGAGTTAACTATGGCTACACCTTC.

V and J are TRBV30 and TRBJ2-3; the D gene is possibly TRBD2 (7 bases). Germline lookup yields CDR1 GTSNPN and CDR2 SVGIG (reference sequence). Trimming pared 1 base from V and 0 bases from J, leaving 23 bases between. This CDR3 spans 19 amino acids. CDR3: CAWSGIGGGQVFSTDTQYF. The CDR3 DNA reads as TGTGCCTGGAGTGGTATAGGGGGGGGCCAGGTTTTTAGCACAGATACGCAGTATTTT.

This clone was counted only a few times. J is TRBJ2-2 and V is TRBV27; D is tentatively TRBD1 or TRBD2 (5 bases each). The V and J ends lost 4 bases and 0 bases respectively, with 12 bases between them. CDR3 length equals 16 residues. CDR1 MNHEY and CDR2 SMNVEV come from the germline V gene (reference sequence). In DNA form, the CDR3 reads TGTGCCAGCAGTTCTGGTGGGACCTCGAACACCGGGGAGCTGTTTTTT. This gives the protein CASSSGGTSNTGELFF.

V is TRBV13 and J is TRBJ2-5; TRBD1 agrees at 8 bases. V lost 5 bases to trimming and J lost 5 bases; unmatched junction nucleotides: 7. Germline loops: CDR1 PRHDT, CDR2 FYEKMQ (reference sequence). This CDR3 contains 14 residues. CDR3 amino acids: CASSLQGAWETQYF. Here the CDR3 DNA reads TGTGCCAGCAGCCTTCAGGGGGCATGGGAGACCCAGTACTTC.